This TCR beta chain was recorded in a study of OX40 agonist ivuxolimab in advanced cancers. Study overall: In three patients, partial responses were observed, one with hepatocellular carcinoma and two with cutaneous melanoma.

V dropped 5 bases and J dropped 6; count of bases not matched to a gene: 15. Germline V gene lookup returns CDR1 LNHDA and CDR2 SQIVND (reference sequence). The CDR3 consists of 17 residues. Method: immunoSEQ multiplex PCR; TCRdb's copy keeps in-frame clones and lacks some. The sample records approximately 70,000 clones, over 75% being singletons. As for this clone: Its specificity is not known.

Overall study findings and caveats: Clonal expansion in partial responders at 0.1-3.0 mg/kg ranked among the lowest. In the 0.1 to 3.0 mg/kg range, CD4+ and CD8+ blood T cells had expanded clonally by week 6.

This chain joins TRBV19 and TRBJ1-5, with 8 bases identical to TRBD1. The sequencing here drew on CD4+ or CD8+ T cells sorted from blood, taken in a trial of the OX40 agonist ivuxolimab. The sequence was collected from an adult with an advanced solid tumor such as melanoma, head and neck, liver or kidney cancer. The CDR3 loop reads CASSPYRGDRMGQPQHF. The CDR3 DNA sequence: TGTGCCAGTAGTCCATATAGAGGGGACAGGATGGGTCAGCCCCAGCATTTT.